Presented here are 26 T cell receptor beta chains from one specimen sequenced in a study of cytomegalovirus exposure and HLA in healthy donors. PCR amplification relied on 60 Vbeta primers (plus 13 Jbeta primers). Generated by immunoSEQ multiplex PCR, the TCRdb table keeps only in-frame clones and is missing some. The sample lists about 130,000 clones, around 78% occurring once. Sequenced sample: PBMCs. These receptors came from a woman between 45 and 60 years old in good health and CMV-seronegative.

The J gene is TRBJ1-2, the V gene TRBV7-2, with D tentatively TRBD1 (5 bases). This CDR3 is 12 amino acids long. V lost 7 bases, J lost 5 bases, and 11 bases lay in between. The germline CDR1 and CDR2 sequences are SGHTA and FQGNSA. DNA of the CDR3: TGTGCCAGCATGCCGGGGGGGTATGGCTACACCTTC. Its protein is CASMPGGYGYTF.

This clone was observed a few times. The chain has TRBV5-6 and TRBJ1-5; possibly TRBD1 for D (5 bases). Germline loops: CDR1 SGHDT, CDR2 YYEEEE. Between the trimmed V and J ends, which lost 1 base and 5 bases, there was a span of 13 bases. The CDR3 contains 15 residues. The DNA of the CDR3 is TGTGCCAGCAGCTTGTTGGGGCCTGGGGATCAGCCCCAGCATTTT. Its translation: CASSLLGPGDQPQHF.

This rearrangement joins TRBV5-1 to TRBJ2-7; tentative D call: TRBD2 (5 bases). V shed 1 base and J shed 3 bases, with 11 bases lying between them. The CDR3 totals 14 residues. Germline lookup yields CDR1 SGHRS and CDR2 YFSETQ. CDR3 in amino acids: CASSLNGEIYEQYF. DNA for the CDR3: TGCGCCAGCAGCTTGAACGGGGAGATCTACGAGCAGTACTTC. The full variable domain, rest sourced from reference TRBV5-1 and TRBJ2-7, is KAGVTQTPRYLIKTRGQQVTLSCSPISGHRSVSWYQQTPGQGLQFLFEYFSETQRNKGNFPGRFSGRQFSNSRSEMNVSTLELGDSALYLCASSLNGEIYEQYFGPGTRLTVT.

This clone came up once. V gene TRBV21-1 combines with J gene TRBJ1-1; the table names TRBD1, a call not compared with the DNA. TRBV21-1 is a pseudogene locus. CDR3 length: 19 amino acids. The CDR3 loop reads CASSKARRQGAKTNTEAFF. CDR3 sequence (DNA): TGTGCCAGCAGCAAAGCGAGGCGGCAGGGGGCTAAAACGAACACTGAAGCTTTCTTT.

CDR3 DNA sequence: TGCAGCGTTGAGGGTCCTAGCGGAGAGACCCAGTACTTC. This codes for CSVEGPSGETQYF. V usage is TRBV29-1 and J usage is TRBJ2-5; 7 nucleotides agree with TRBD2. The CDR3 runs 13 residues. Losses at the gene ends were 3 bases for V and 4 bases for J; bases not matched to a gene: 5. Per the germline V gene, CDR1 is SQVTM and CDR2 is ANQGSEA. Supplemented by reference TRBV29-1 and TRBJ2-5, the full variable domain reads SAVISQKPSRDICQRGTSLTIQCQVDSQVTMMFWYRQQPGQSLTLIATANQGSEATYESGFVIDKFPISRPNLTFSTLTVSNMSPEDSSIYLCSVEGPSGETQYFGPGTRLLVL.

This chain joins TRBV9 and TRBJ2-1; D might be TRBD1 (6 bases). V was clipped by 2 bases and J by 0 bases, with 9 bases between them. This CDR3 has 15 amino acids. Germline V gene data show CDR1 as SGDLS and CDR2 as YYNGEE. CDR3 region: CASSVGRGSYNEQFF. The DNA of the CDR3 is TGTGCCAGCAGCGTCGGCAGGGGCTCCTACAATGAGCAGTTCTTC.

This clone has only one observation. The same CDR3 can be traced to other DNA sequences in this sample. The J gene is TRBJ2-1, the V gene TRBV5-1; 10 bases fit TRBD2. V was clipped by 3 bases and J by 4 bases; unmatched bases: 7. Germline values: CDR1 SGHRS, CDR2 YFSETQ. There are 16 residues in the CDR3. CDR3: CASSSGLAGGYNEQFF. CDR3 in DNA: TGCGCCAGCAGCTCGGGCTTAGCGGGAGGTTACAATGAGCAGTTCTTC.

The rearrangement joins TRBV7-9 to TRBJ2-7; D is perhaps TRBD2 (5 bases). Germline V lookup: CDR1 SEHNR, CDR2 FQNEAQ (reference sequence). Trimming took 3 bases from V and 13 from J, leaving 16 bases between them. This CDR3 has 12 residues. DNA of the CDR3: TGTGCCAGCAGCTTTAATGAGGCGGGTCTATACGTC. This encodes CASSFNEAGLYV.

The genes are TRBV7-9 and TRBJ2-5, with TRBD2 matching over 13 bases. Germline CDR1 is SEHNR and CDR2 is FQNEAQ (reference sequence). V was pared by 5 bases and J by 2 bases, with 5 bases of the junction left unmatched. This CDR3 contains 16 residues. The chain's CDR3 is CASSGGTSGKQETQYF. The DNA of the CDR3 is TGTGCCAGCAGCGGGGGGACTAGCGGGAAACAAGAGACCCAGTACTTC. The whole variable domain, filled in from reference TRBV7-9 and TRBJ2-5, reads DTGVSQNPRHKITKRGQNVTFRCDPISEHNRLYWYRQTLGQGPEFLTYFQNEAQLEKSRLLSDRFSAERPKGSFSTLEIQRTEQGDSAMYLCASSGGTSGKQETQYFGPGTRLLVL.

The chain joins TRBV6-1 to TRBJ1-1; TRBD1 is a possible D gene (5 bases). The V end lost 4 bases, the J end lost 6 bases, and 21 bases lay between the germline ends. This CDR3 region has 16 residues. Germline V gene lookup returns CDR1 MNHNS and CDR2 SASEGT. The CDR3 nucleotides read TGTGCCAGCAGTGTGGAGGTGGGGGGGTTTGGGGCTGAAGCTTTCTTT. It yields the protein CASSVEVGGFGAEAFF.

The V gene is TRBV28, the J gene TRBJ2-2; TRBD1 matches 7 bases. The CDR3 consists of 13 residues. Germline V lookup: CDR1 MDHEN, CDR2 SYDVKM. Unmatched junction bases numbered 7, after V lost 8 bases and J lost 7 bases. CDR3 DNA: TGTGCCAGCCGGGACAGAGTTTACGGGGAGCTGTTTTTT. This gives the protein CASRDRVYGELFF.

The chain is built from TRBV7-2 and TRBJ2-3; 7 nucleotides align to TRBD1. The CDR3 is made up of 14 amino acids. Germline CDR1 reads SGHTA; CDR2 reads FQGNSA. V lost 5 bases and J lost 2; bases outside the gene matches: 4. For the CDR3, the DNA is TGTGCCAGCAGCCCAGGGGGTTACACAGATACGCAGTATTTT. This translates into CASSPGGYTDTQYF.

The chain is built from TRBV15 and TRBJ1-2; 10 bases are shared with TRBD1. Losses at the gene ends were 4 bases for V and 6 bases for J; bases not matched to a gene: 8. The CDR3 runs 15 residues. Germline V CDR1 and CDR2: LNHNV, YYDKDF (reference sequence). CDR3 sequence: CATSTLGQGQDGYTF. The CDR3 DNA follows: TGTGCCACCAGCACACTGGGACAGGGGCAGGATGGCTACACCTTC.

The gene calls are TRBV9 and TRBJ1-1; D is uncertain. The CDR3 consists of 17 residues. Germline CDR1 reads SGDLS; CDR2 reads YYNGEE. The V end lost 0 bases, the J end lost 0 bases, and 15 bases lay between the germline ends. The CDR3, as DNA: TGTGCCAGCAGCGTAGCTCCCCGGGGTGACATGAACACTGAAGCTTTCTTT. It yields the protein CASSVAPRGDMNTEAFF.

This chain links TRBV7-9 with TRBJ1-5; 7 bases are a match to TRBD1. V trimming: 3 bases; J trimming: 1 base; junction bases outside the gene matches: 6. Germline values: CDR1 SEHNR, CDR2 FQNEAQ (reference sequence). This CDR3 comprises 16 residues. The CDR3 sequence is CASSFSYRGSNQPQHF. The CDR3 region has the DNA TGTGCCAGCAGCTTCTCCTACAGGGGCAGCAATCAGCCCCAGCATTTT. The whole variable domain, remainder taken from reference TRBV7-9 and TRBJ1-5, is DTGVSQNPRHKITKRGQNVTFRCDPISEHNRLYWYRQTLGQGPEFLTYFQNEAQLEKSRLLSDRFSAERPKGSFSTLEIQRTEQGDSAMYLCASSFSYRGSNQPQHFGDGTRLSIL.

V and J are TRBV13 and TRBJ2-3; TRBD2 aligns across 7 bases. The CDR3 sequence is 16 residues long. The V gene's germline CDR1 is PRHDT and CDR2 FYEKMQ (reference sequence). Trimming removed 2 bases from V and 4 bases from J; junction bases left unmatched: 9. This CDR3 is CASSLRLATRADTQYF. CDR3 coding DNA: TGTGCCAGCAGCTTAAGACTAGCAACACGGGCAGATACGCAGTATTTT.

This clone was counted a single time. Here the CDR3 reads CASSHDAGVIDEQYF. The CDR3 region has the DNA TGCGCCAGCAGCCACGACGCCGGGGTCATCGACGAGCAGTACTTC. The J gene is TRBJ2-7, the V gene TRBV4-3; D is possibly TRBD2 (5 bases). The germline V gene encodes CDR1 LGHNA and CDR2 YSLEER. The CDR3 sequence is 15 residues long. The V and J ends lost 3 bases and 5 bases respectively, with 17 bases between them.

CDR3 amino acids: CASSYSRASWNYEQYV. For the CDR3, the DNA is TGTGCCAGCAGTTACTCGCGGGCCTCGTGGAATTACGAGCAGTACGTC. This chain links TRBV6-5 with TRBJ2-7; D possibly corresponds to TRBD2 (5 bases). V dropped 0 bases and J dropped 4 bases, with 16 bases sitting between them. The CDR3 sequence is 16 residues long. Germline V gene data show CDR1 as MNHEY and CDR2 as SVGAGI.

The chain recombines TRBV7-8 with TRBJ1-1, with D possibly matching TRBD1 (5 bases). The CDR3 length is 15 residues. Trimming stripped 3 bases from V and 1 base from J, with 12 bases between. Per the germline V gene, CDR1 is SGHVS and CDR2 is FQNEAQ. CDR3 amino acids: CASSLESRANTEAFF. The DNA for the CDR3 is TGTGCCAGCAGCTTGGAGTCCAGGGCGAACACTGAAGCTTTCTTT.

This sequence joins TRBV11-2 and TRBJ2-7; weak D call: TRBD2 (5 bases). The CDR3 spans 13 residues. The germline CDR1 and CDR2 sequences are SGHAT and FQNNGV. V was pared by 4 bases and J by 7 bases, with 14 bases between. CDR3 nucleotide sequence: TGTGCCAGCAGCTCCCCCCCGGGAAGGGAGCAGTACGTC. It yields the protein CASSSPPGREQYV.

V and J are TRBV30 and TRBJ2-1, with TRBD2 as a possible D gene (6 bases). The V end was cut by 3 bases, the J end by 8 bases, with 8 bases between. Germline V gene sequence: CDR1 GTSNPN, CDR2 SVGIG (reference sequence). The CDR3 sequence is 11 residues long. The DNA of the CDR3 is TGTGCCTGGAGACAGCGGGATGAGCAGTTCTTC. Protein: CAWRQRDEQFF.

This clone showed up just once. The V gene is TRBV9, the J gene TRBJ2-3, with D perhaps matching TRBD2 (6 bases). Germline V gene lookup returns CDR1 SGDLS and CDR2 YYNGEE. Trimming stripped 4 bases from V and 0 bases from J, with 12 bases between. This CDR3 has 15 amino acids. The DNA for the CDR3 is TGTGCCAGCAGCCCGGCGGGAAAGAGCACAGATACGCAGTATTTT. It codes for CASSPAGKSTDTQYF.

This chain uses TRBV5-4 with TRBJ2-5; D may be TRBD2 (5 bases). The V gene's germline CDR1 is SGHNT and CDR2 YYREEE (reference sequence). This CDR3 has 14 residues. The V and J ends lost 3 bases and 11 bases respectively, with 20 bases between them. This chain's CDR3 is CASSYDAGSGEQYF. DNA for the CDR3: TGTGCCAGCAGCTACGACGCCGGGTCTGGGGAGCAGTACTTC.

The CDR3 region has the DNA TGTGCCAGCAGCTTAGGGACTAGCGGAGGGCAAGAGACCCAGTACTTC. It translates to CASSLGTSGGQETQYF. The rearrangement uses TRBV7-3 and TRBJ2-5; 11 bases align to TRBD2. Germline CDR1 reads SGHTA; CDR2 reads FQGTGA. The ends lost 2 bases at V and 2 bases at J; junction bases unmatched: 4. The length of the CDR3 is 16 residues.

The chain links TRBV27 to TRBJ1-1, with TRBD1 as a possible D gene (6 bases). V was cut by 6 bases and J by 0 bases, with 14 bases left in between. CDR1 and CDR2 (germline): MNHEY, SMNVEV (reference sequence). There are 15 residues in the CDR3. The CDR3 nucleotides read TGTGCCAGCAGAAAGGGGGAAAACATGAACACTGAAGCTTTCTTT. Its translation is CASRKGENMNTEAFF.

This chain joins TRBV5-1 and TRBJ2-1, with 9 nucleotides matching TRBD2. V lost 5 bases, J lost 4 bases, and 10 bases stayed unmatched. This CDR3 is built from 16 residues. Germline loops: CDR1 SGHRS, CDR2 YFSETQ. In DNA form, the CDR3 reads TGCGCCAGCAGTCTGGGTAGCGGGAGTGGGTACAATGAGCAGTTCTTC. It codes for CASSLGSGSGYNEQFF.